These 21 T cell receptor beta chains came from one sample sequenced in a study of blood T cells in healthy people across ages (dated by TCRdb to 2013 to 2016). The library came from 5' RACE. Sequencing took place on an Illumina HiSeq 2500. A second PCR of roughly 7 to 12 cycles was performed with a sample-barcoded 5' primer and a J-beta primer mix. Clones were called with MiXCR by TCRdb after fastp trimmed the public reads at Q25, and only in-frame beta chains were retained. Every distinct CDR3 protein forms one entry, paired with its most common genes and DNA. The sample includes hundreds of thousands of distinct CDR3 sequences, with 56% observed a single time. Roughly 25% of the sample comes from the top ten. Specimen: blood. These receptors all come from a man aged 40-50 years in good health.

The chain joins TRBV9 to TRBJ2-7, with TRBD1 identical over 8 bases. Germline assignment: CDR1 SGDLS and CDR2 YYNGEE. Trimming cost V 2 bases and J 0 bases; bases outside gene matches: 4. The length of the CDR3 is 15 residues. The CDR3 protein is CASSVRTGNSYEQYF. In DNA, the CDR3 is TGTGCCAGCAGCGTCAGGACAGGGAACTCCTACGAGCAGTACTTC.

The J gene is TRBJ2-7, the V gene TRBV6-2 or TRBV6-3; possibly TRBD1 for D (6 bases). This CDR3 region has 12 residues. Germline-derived CDR1 and CDR2 are MNHEY and SVGEGT. V lost 5 bases and J lost 5, with 10 bases in between. This CDR3 is CASSVQGHEQYF. The CDR3 coding sequence is TGTGCCAGCAGTGTACAGGGCCACGAGCAGTACTTC.

The V and J genes are TRBV5-1 and TRBJ1-5; no clear D gene. Germline V CDR1 and CDR2: SGHRS, YFSETQ. Deletions cut 1 base from V and 2 bases from J, with 7 bases between. This CDR3 comprises 14 residues. The chain's CDR3 is CASSLTTGNQPQHF. The DNA of the CDR3 is TGCGCCAGCAGCTTGACAACAGGCAATCAGCCCCAGCATTTT. Variable domain in full (rest from reference TRBV5-1 and TRBJ1-5): KAGVTQTPRYLIKTRGQQVTLSCSPISGHRSVSWYQQTPGQGLQFLFEYFSETQRNKGNFPGRFSGRQFSNSRSEMNVSTLELGDSALYLCASSLTTGNQPQHFGDGTRLSIL.

The J gene is TRBJ2-3, the V gene TRBV10-3; TRBD1 matches 9 bases. Germline trimming cut 10 bases from V and 2 bases from J; bases unmatched to any gene: 4. This CDR3 has 13 residues. Germline V gives CDR1 ENHRY, CDR2 SYGVKD. The DNA for the CDR3 is TGTGCCAACGGACAGGGGACCACAGATACGCAGTATTTT. Protein product: CANGQGTTDTQYF.

V usage is TRBV27 and J usage is TRBJ2-7; 7 bases fit TRBD1. Matching the DNA end better, TRBJ2-5 makes the J call doubtful. The CDR3 runs to 15 residues. Germline V gene sequence: CDR1 MNHEY, CDR2 SMNVEV (reference sequence). The DNA of the CDR3 is TGTGCCAGCAGTCTACTAACAGGGGCGAGGGAGACCCAGTACTTC. Protein: CASSLLTGARETQYF.

J is TRBJ1-1 and V is TRBV5-1; 8 nucleotides match TRBD1. CDR1 SGHRS and CDR2 YFSETQ come from the germline V gene. The CDR3 covers 14 residues. J gave up 4 bases and V 4 bases, and 6 bases lay outside the gene matches. DNA of the CDR3: TGCGCCAGCAGCGAGGGACAGGTGGGCACTGAAGCTTTCTTT. It specifies CASSEGQVGTEAFF.

The genes are TRBV2 and TRBJ2-5; D gene ambiguous. Looked up from germline, CDR1 is SNHLY and CDR2 is FYNNEI. Trimming stripped 4 bases from V and 3 bases from J, with 9 bases between. The CDR3 is made up of 13 amino acids. The CDR3 nucleotides are TGTGCCAGCAGTGTAGAAAGTAAAGAGACCCAGTACTTC. Its protein is CASSVESKETQYF.

This clonotype was seen only once. The rearrangement links TRBV12-3 or TRBV12-4 to TRBJ2-2; D is unclear. V gave up 3 bases and J gave up 0 bases, with 5 bases separating them. This CDR3 contains 14 residues. The CDR3 region has the DNA TGTGCCAGCAGTTTTTTGTCGAACACCGGGGAGCTGTTTTTT. Translating it yields CASSFLSNTGELFF.

This clonotype was counted a few times. The chain recombines TRBV29-1 with TRBJ2-5; tentatively, D is TRBD1 or TRBD2 (5 bases each). CDR3 size: 12 residues. Germline V gene sequence: CDR1 SQVTM, CDR2 ANQGSEA. V lost 3 bases and J 3 bases, leaving 8 bases between the germline ends. This CDR3 reads CSVERGEETQYF. Written as DNA, the CDR3 is TGCAGCGTTGAGCGAGGGGAAGAGACCCAGTACTTC.

The chain uses TRBV9 and TRBJ2-1, with D possibly being TRBD1 or TRBD2 (5 bases each). This CDR3 spans 16 amino acids. The germline V gene encodes CDR1 SGDLS and CDR2 YYNGEE. V lost 4 bases and J 4 bases, leaving 18 bases between the germline ends. This CDR3 reads CASSLSTGTVYNEQFF. CDR3 nucleotide sequence: TGTGCCAGCAGCCTATCTACCGGGACGGTGTACAATGAGCAGTTCTTC.

The chain has TRBV7-3 and TRBJ2-6, with 7 positions matching TRBD2. This CDR3 comprises 17 residues. Germline CDR1 is SGHTA and CDR2 is FQGTGA. J lost 1 base, V lost 5 bases, and 8 bases had no gene match. In DNA form, the CDR3 reads TGTGCCAGCAGCCCAAGTGGGGGGGGATCTGGGGCCAACGTCCTGACTTTC. Translation gives CASSPSGGGSGANVLTF.

This clonotype turned up a few times. The chain combines TRBV29-1 with TRBJ2-2; D is ambiguous. CDR1 and CDR2 (germline): SQVTM, ANQGSEA. The CDR3 extends over 11 amino acids. V was pared by 3 bases and J by 6 bases, with 5 bases between. The CDR3 DNA is TGCAGCGTTGATAGGGCCGGGGAGCTGTTTTTT. Translation: CSVDRAGELFF.

This clonotype showed up just a few times. J is TRBJ2-6 and V is TRBV9; possibly TRBD1 for D (6 bases). CDR3 length: 16 amino acids. The germline V gene encodes CDR1 SGDLS and CDR2 YYNGEE. The V and J ends lost 0 bases and 4 bases respectively, with 11 bases between them. CDR3 bases: TGTGCCAGCAGCGTAGGAACAGGGCGGGGGGCCAACGTCCTGACTTTC. Amino acid sequence: CASSVGTGRGANVLTF.

The chain joins TRBV20-1 to TRBJ2-1; 10 bases agree with TRBD2. The CDR3 runs 15 residues. From germline, CDR1 is DFQATT and CDR2 SNEGSKA (reference sequence). The trim removed 5 bases at V and 8 bases at J, leaving 12 bases unmatched. CDR3 coding DNA: TGCAGTGCTCCTACGTCTAGCGGGAGTTTCTATGAGCAGTTCTTC. Its translation is CSAPTSSGSFYEQFF.

This clonotype was seen more than once but under ten times. This sequence joins TRBV27 and TRBJ1-2, with 8 bases fitting TRBD1. Germline CDR1 is MNHEY and CDR2 is SMNVEV (reference sequence). The V segment lost 9 bases and the J segment 5 bases; nucleotides outside the gene matches: 14. The CDR3 runs 15 residues. The CDR3 region is CASGVLGQGYYGYTF. The CDR3 DNA reads TGTGCCAGTGGAGTGTTAGGACAGGGTTATTATGGCTACACCTTC.

This rearrangement joins TRBV13 to TRBJ1-2; D gene uncertain. The CDR3 has 16 amino acids. Germline CDR1 is PRHDT and CDR2 is FYEKMQ (reference sequence). V lost 2 bases and J 4 bases, leaving 17 bases between the germline ends. The CDR3 sequence is CASSLQVGVYRYGYTF. Written as DNA, the CDR3 is TGTGCCAGCAGCTTACAGGTTGGGGTTTACCGCTATGGCTACACCTTC.

The CDR3: CASSLGGDAGKQYF. The DNA of the CDR3 is TGTGCCAGCAGCCTGGGTGGAGACGCGGGGAAGCAGTACTTC. The chain carries TRBV12-3 or TRBV12-4 and TRBJ2-7, with D perhaps matching TRBD2 (6 bases). With 6 bases removed from V and 8 bases from J, the gap between germline ends came to 20 bases. This CDR3 has 14 amino acids.

The rearrangement uses TRBV12-3 or TRBV12-4 and TRBJ2-4, with 7 bases identical to TRBD2. The J segment lost 0 bases and the V segment lost 6 bases, leaving 5 bases of the junction unmatched. The CDR3 is 15 amino acids. The CDR3 sequence is CASSRTRVAKNIQYF. The CDR3 DNA reads TGTGCCAGCAGCCGGACTAGGGTAGCCAAAAACATTCAGTACTTC.

The chain carries TRBV2 and TRBJ2-1; 12 bases are shared with TRBD1. CDR1 and CDR2 from the germline V gene are SNHLY and FYNNEI. V trimming: 6 bases; J trimming: 10 bases; junction bases outside the gene matches: 10. The CDR3 runs 15 residues. The CDR3 sequence is CASRYGTGGQGEQFF. CDR3 in DNA: TGTGCCAGCAGATACGGGACAGGGGGCCAGGGGGAGCAGTTCTTC.

The genes are TRBV12-3 or TRBV12-4 and TRBJ2-5; 8 nucleotides align to TRBD2. The J call is doubtful: the DNA matches TRBJ2-7 better. The CDR3 sequence is 14 residues long. DNA of the CDR3: TGTGCCAGCAGACAGGGACTAGGCCAATACGAGCAGTACTTC. Protein product: CASRQGLGQYEQYF.

Points on this clonotype: A read error may explain this, as a much larger clone is one base away. The chain recombines TRBV6-5 with TRBJ2-1; a possible D gene is TRBD2 (6 bases). This CDR3 has 16 amino acids. V lost 7 bases, J lost 10 bases, and 26 bases lay in between. Germline V lookup: CDR1 MNHEY, CDR2 SVGAGI. CDR3 DNA sequence: TGTGCCAGCATGGGCGGGAACAATATCCATTCCTACGAGCAGTTCTTC. Its translation is CASMGGNNIHSYEQFF.